Presented here are 20 T cell receptor beta chains from one specimen sequenced in a study of T cells in Graves' hyperthyroidism and ophthalmopathy. The CDR3 regions of TCR beta were amplified from RNA transcripts. HTBI primers drove first-round RT-PCR of the TCR CDR3. TCRdb called the multiplex PCR reads again in MiXCR, with one record for every CDR3 protein. The sample lists 400,000 to 550,000 distinct CDR3 sequences; approximately 24% were seen once. Sequencing was done on a sample of blood. The receptors here all came from a woman under 40 with Graves' ophthalmopathy.

This clonotype has a handful of counts. V is TRBV7-3 and J is TRBJ2-6; D might be TRBD2 (6 bases). The germline V gene encodes CDR1 SGHTA and CDR2 FQGTGA. Trimming removed 1 base from V and 4 bases from J, with 11 bases in between. The CDR3 totals 16 residues. Here the CDR3 reads CASSLSGTNGANVLTF. The CDR3 DNA sequence: TGTGCCAGCAGCTTAAGCGGGACGAACGGGGCCAACGTCCTGACTTTC.

This chain uses TRBV7-9 with TRBJ2-6; D remains unclear. The V end was cut by 5 bases, the J end by 0 bases, with 8 bases between. Per the germline V gene, CDR1 is SEHNR and CDR2 is FQNEAQ (reference sequence). CDR3 size: 15 residues. The CDR3 DNA sequence: TGTGCCAGCAGCCCCCGGGTCTCTGGGGCCAACGTCCTGACTTTC. Protein product: CASSPRVSGANVLTF.

This clonotype was detected ten times or more. V gene TRBV4-1 combines with J gene TRBJ1-2; D is possibly TRBD1 (6 bases). The CDR3 contains 14 residues. CDR1 is MGHRA, CDR2 YSYEKL, per germline. V lost 3 bases to trimming and J lost 2 bases, with 10 bases between them. The CDR3 nucleotides read TGCGCCAGCAGCCAGTGGGACACAAACTATGGCTACACCTTC. It yields the protein CASSQWDTNYGYTF.

The gene calls are TRBV6-1 and TRBJ1-2; possible D gene TRBD1, 5 bases. CDR1 and CDR2 (germline): MNHNS, SASEGT. Trimming stripped 7 bases from V and 7 bases from J, with 16 bases between. This CDR3 has 13 residues. CDR3 region: CASTQGGDGGYTF. The CDR3 DNA sequence: TGTGCCAGCACCCAAGGAGGGGATGGTGGCTACACCTTC.

This clonotype has at least ten counts. This rearrangement joins TRBV6-4 to TRBJ2-2; D remains ambiguous. Per germline, CDR1 MRHNA and CDR2 SNTAGT. This CDR3 region has 13 residues. V lost 4 bases and J lost 1, with 4 bases in between. The CDR3 DNA reads TGTGCCAGCAGTGTACGGAACACCGGGGAGCTGTTTTTT. Residues: CASSVRNTGELFF.

This clonotype was found many times. J is TRBJ1-2 and V is TRBV10-3; D ambiguous. Deletions cut 4 bases from V and 1 base from J, with 10 bases between. CDR1 ENHRY and CDR2 SYGVKD come from the germline V gene. The CDR3 is made up of 14 amino acids. Here the CDR3 reads CAISVAEINYGYTF. The CDR3 nucleotides are TGTGCCATCAGTGTGGCAGAGATTAACTATGGCTACACCTTC.

This clonotype showed up many times. CDR3 DNA: TGCGCCAGCAGCTTGGTGTGGGACGAGCAGTACTTC. Translating gives CASSLVWDEQYF. The chain employs TRBV5-1 and TRBJ2-7; D gene unclear. V was clipped by 0 bases and J by 5 bases, with 6 bases between them. The germline gives CDR1 SGHRS, CDR2 YFSETQ. This CDR3 is built from 12 residues.

This clonotype was detected ten times or more. The chain combines TRBV6-5 with TRBJ2-2; D gene ambiguous. The CDR3 loop spans 14 amino acids. V was cut by 4 bases and J by 4 bases, with 10 bases left in between. Germline lookup yields CDR1 MNHEY and CDR2 SVGAGI. The CDR3 loop reads CASSLRTVTGELFF. The DNA for the CDR3 is TGTGCCAGCAGTTTAAGGACGGTCACCGGGGAGCTGTTTTTT.

The sample holds many counts of this clonotype. The chain has TRBV2 and TRBJ2-5; weak D call: TRBD1 (5 bases). V dropped 3 bases and J dropped 3 bases, with 11 bases sitting between them. The CDR3 covers 14 residues. CDR1 and CDR2 from the germline V gene are SNHLY and FYNNEI. The CDR3 DNA sequence: TGTGCCAGCAGTGACCCCAGGGTTGAAGAGACCCAGTACTTC. Amino acids: CASSDPRVEETQYF.

This chain joins TRBV12-3 or TRBV12-4 and TRBJ1-1, with 9 bases aligning to TRBD1. The CDR3 length is 14 residues. The J segment lost 6 bases and the V segment lost 6 bases, leaving 8 bases of the junction unmatched. The CDR3 spells CASRPNGQGSEAFF. CDR3 in DNA: TGTGCCAGCAGACCGAACGGACAGGGGTCTGAAGCTTTCTTT.

This clonotype has only a few counts. The chain couples TRBV19 to TRBJ2-2; 12 bases are a match to TRBD2. Germline-derived CDR1 and CDR2 are LNHDA and SQIVND (reference sequence). The CDR3 covers 17 residues. The ends lost 3 bases at V and 3 bases at J; junction bases unmatched: 5. CDR3 protein: CASSITSGGHYTGELFF. The CDR3 region has the DNA TGTGCCAGTAGTATTACTAGCGGGGGGCATTACACCGGGGAGCTGTTTTTT.

The chain has TRBV6-1 and TRBJ1-6; 7 positions match TRBD1. Looked up from germline, CDR1 is MNHNS and CDR2 is SASEGT. J gave up 8 bases and V 6 bases, and 7 bases lay outside the gene matches. The CDR3 totals 14 residues. This CDR3 is CASRTGTAHSPLHF. CDR3 coding DNA: TGTGCCAGCAGGACCGGGACAGCACATTCACCCCTCCACTTT.

This clonotype has just a few counts. The chain employs TRBV12-3 or TRBV12-4 and TRBJ2-7; D is unclear. The V end lost 4 bases, the J end lost 0 bases, and 13 bases lay between the germline ends. The CDR3 spans 15 residues. The CDR3, as DNA: TGTGCCAGCAGTTCGGCGTCATCCTACTCCTACGAGCAGTACTTC. It yields the protein CASSSASSYSYEQYF.

The chain carries TRBV11-2 and TRBJ1-3; D may be TRBD1 (5 bases). The V and J ends lost 4 bases and 4 bases respectively, with 17 bases between them. CDR1 is SGHAT, CDR2 FQNNGV, per germline. The length of the CDR3 is 16 residues. This CDR3 reads CASSSIQGEKGNTIYF. The CDR3 nucleotides read TGTGCCAGCAGCTCGATCCAGGGAGAGAAAGGAAACACCATATATTTT.

As regards this clonotype: The conserved final phenylalanine or tryptophan is absent from the CDR3, which likely points to a read error. This chain joins TRBV30 and TRBJ1-1; D uncertain. The CDR3 covers 13 residues. Germline V gives CDR1 GTSNPN, CDR2 SVGIG (reference sequence). Trimming took off 4 bases at V and 1 base at J, with 10 bases between the two ends. CDR3 protein: CAWNGQSNTEAFV. As DNA, the CDR3 is TGTGCCTGGAACGGTCAGTCGAACACTGAAGCTTTCGTT.

This clonotype has a count of ten or more. The chain is built from TRBV27 and TRBJ1-2; no clear D gene. This CDR3 is built from 16 residues. CDR1 and CDR2 from the germline V gene are MNHEY and SMNVEV (reference sequence). The V gene lost 5 bases and the J gene lost 9 bases, with 25 bases spanning the gap. DNA for the CDR3: TGTGCCAGCAGTCTTATCGGTCCGGGAAAGGCGAGTCGCTACACCTTC. This gives the protein CASSLIGPGKASRYTF.

This clonotype was counted a few times. The chain combines TRBV5-5 with TRBJ1-1; a weak D match, TRBD1 (6 bases). Germline assignment: CDR1 SGHKS and CDR2 YYEKEE (reference sequence). V was cut by 2 bases and J by 8 bases, with 13 bases left in between. This CDR3 is built from 13 residues. This CDR3 is CASSFPLGGEAFF. The CDR3 nucleotides read TGTGCCAGCAGCTTTCCGTTGGGGGGCGAAGCTTTCTTT.

This chain joins TRBV6-5 and TRBJ1-2; D may be TRBD1 (5 bases). The CDR3 is made up of 14 amino acids. Germline CDR1 reads MNHEY; CDR2 reads SVGAGI. The V end lost 4 bases, the J end lost 4 bases, and 13 bases lay between the germline ends. CDR3 nucleotide sequence: TGTGCCAGCAGTTCTACTGGGGGACCCTATGGCTACACCTTC. It specifies CASSSTGGPYGYTF.

This clonotype appeared a few times. The chain has TRBV7-8 and TRBJ2-1; 7 bases match TRBD1. The ends lost 8 bases at V and 7 bases at J; junction bases unmatched: 23. This CDR3 is built from 18 residues. The germline gives CDR1 SGHVS, CDR2 FQNEAQ. This CDR3 reads CASFPDRFRDAWLNEQFF. The DNA of the CDR3 is TGTGCCAGCTTTCCGGACAGGTTCCGGGACGCCTGGCTTAATGAGCAGTTCTTC.

This clonotype was counted ten times or more. The chain combines TRBV27 with TRBJ1-2, with TRBD1 matching over 7 bases. V trimming: 6 bases; J trimming: 4 bases; junction bases outside the gene matches: 8. The CDR3 has 14 residues. Germline V gives CDR1 MNHEY, CDR2 SMNVEV (reference sequence). In nucleotides, the CDR3 is TGTGCCAGCAGGCTTGCAGGGGGTGGCTATGGCTACACCTTC. Its protein product is CASRLAGGGYGYTF.